Listed below are T cell receptor beta chains from one sample, sequenced in a study of beta chain features in type 1 diabetes. Some clones are missing from TCRdb's copy, which holds only in-frame ones; the method was immunoSEQ multiplex PCR. Altogether about 930,000 clones are present, about a sixth being singletons, with the ten largest covering 0.02% to 0.025%. The sample taken for sequencing was naive CD4+ T cells from blood. The receptors originated from a woman in her late teens or twenties in good health. CDR3s include the opening cysteine and the closing phenylalanine or tryptophan. The D gene is left open where the match is weak. Clone size is given for some rows only: seen once, a few or many times, or a class if the clone is expanded.

size	V	D	J	DNA	CDR3
.	TRBV2	.	TRBJ1-5	TGTGCCAGCAGTGACTCAGATCAGCCCCAGCATTTT	CASSDSDQPQHF
.	TRBV5-6	.	TRBJ2-3	TGTGCCAGCAGCCCCGGGCCCCACCCCACAGATACGCAGTATTTT	CASSPGPHPTDTQYF
.	TRBV10-2	TRBD2	TRBJ2-2	TGCGCCAGCAGACTAGCGGGAGGGACCAACACCGGGGAGCTGTTTTTT	CASRLAGGTNTGELFF
.	TRBV28	TRBD2	TRBJ2-1	TGTGCCAGCAGTTTTATTCGGCGGGAGGCGCAGGGGCAGTTCTTC	CASSFIRREAQGQFF
.	TRBV5-6	.	TRBJ2-7	TGTGCCAGCAGCTTGACCTTACGGGGGTTCGAGCAGTACTTC	CASSLTLRGFEQYF
.	TRBV28	.	TRBJ2-3	TGTGCCAGCAGTTTGGTCCACGGCACAGATACGCAGTATTTT	CASSLVHGTDTQYF
.	TRBV27	TRBD2	TRBJ2-7	TGTGCCAGCAGTGTGACTAGCGGCTACTCCTACGAGCAGTACTTC	CASSVTSGYSYEQYF
.	TRBV9	.	TRBJ2-2	TGTGCCAGCAGCGTTTCGGGTGCGACCGGGGAGCTGTTTTTT	CASSVSGATGELFF
few	TRBV5-1	TRBD2	TRBJ2-1	TGCGCCAGCAGCTCGCGGTGGTCTAGCGGGACCGCCAATGAGCAGTTCTTC	CASSSRWSSGTANEQFF
.	TRBV11-3	.	TRBJ2-1	TGTGCCAGCAGCTCTGGGGGCGGGTCGTACAATGAGCAGTTCTTC	CASSSGGGSYNEQFF
few	TRBV10-3	.	TRBJ2-5	TGTGCCATCAGTGAGTCTGCGGGTGGGACCCAGTACTTC	CAISESAGGTQYF
few	TRBV7-9	.	TRBJ1-4	TGTGCCAGCAGCTTAGAAGGGGCCGATGAAAAACTGTTTTTT	CASSLEGADEKLFF
.	TRBV6-1	TRBD2	TRBJ2-5	TGTGCCAGCAGTGCGGGGACTAGCGGAAAGTACCAAGAGACCCAGTACTTC	CASSAGTSGKYQETQYF
.	TRBV7-2	.	TRBJ2-1	TGTGCCAGCAGAACAGGGACTACTTACAATGAGCAGTTCTTC	CASRTGTTYNEQFF
.	TRBV9	.	TRBJ2-5	TGTGCCAGCTCGGGGGCTTCGCGAGAGACCCAGTACTTC	CASSGASRETQYF
.	TRBV7-6	TRBD1	TRBJ2-1	TGTGCCAGCAGCTTCGGGACAGGGGGCTTCAATGAGCAGTTCTTC	CASSFGTGGFNEQFF
few	TRBV9	.	TRBJ2-1	TGTGCCAGCAGCGTAGCCCCTTTACGGGCTGAGCAGTTCTTC	CASSVAPLRAEQFF
.	TRBV28	.	TRBJ1-1	TGTGCCAGCGAGCTGAACACTGAAGCTTTCTTT	CASELNTEAFF
.	TRBV9	.	TRBJ2-2	TGTGCCAGCAGCGTGAGGAACCGGGAGCTGTTTTTT	CASSVRNRELFF
few	TRBV28	TRBD1	TRBJ2-2	TGTGCCAGCAGCCGGGACAGGTTATCCGGGGAGCTGTTTTTT	CASSRDRLSGELFF
.	TRBV7-2	.	TRBJ2-1	TGTGCCAGCAGCTTTGGTGTCCAAGGACTTTATATGCTCTTC	CASSFGVQGLYMLF
few	TRBV5-6	.	TRBJ1-2	TGTGCCAGCAGCTTGGGCGAGTTGGGAGGCTACACCTTC	CASSLGELGGYTF
few	TRBV18	.	TRBJ1-5	TGTGCCAGCTCACCACGGTATAGCAATCAGCCCCAGCATTTT	CASSPRYSNQPQHF
few	TRBV19	TRBD2	TRBJ2-4	TGTGCCAGTGGGCTAGCGGGAGGAATTCAGTACTTC	CASGLAGGIQYF
.	TRBV7-2	.	TRBJ2-7	TGTGCCAGCAGCTTAGCGCGGTCTCTGGGTGCCTACGAGCAGTACTTC	CASSLARSLGAYEQYF
.	TRBV7-2	TRBD2	TRBJ2-7	TGTGCCAGCAGCTTGGGAGGGCCGGGGTACGAGCAGTACTTC	CASSLGGPGYEQYF
.	TRBV19	TRBD2	TRBJ2-3	TGTGCCAGTAGTAGGGGGGGTCTAGCAGATACGCAGTATTTT	CASSRGGLADTQYF
.	TRBV20-1	.	TRBJ2-3	TGCAGTGCCCGCCAAGTTCCCACGCAGTATTTT	CSARQVPTQYF
.	TRBV5-4	TRBD1	TRBJ2-7	TGTGCCAGCAGTTTCAGGGGGACGGACGAGCAGTACTTC	CASSFRGTDEQYF
few	TRBV10-3	TRBD1	TRBJ2-7	TGTGCCATCAGCGCCGGGACAGGGGGCTACTACGAGCAGTACTTC	CAISAGTGGYYEQYF
few	TRBV28	.	TRBJ2-5	TGTGCCAGCAGTTTAGGGGGGGGACAACGGACCCAGTACTTC	CASSLGGGQRTQYF
.	TRBV7-2	TRBD2	TRBJ2-3	TGTGCCAGCAGCTTCAGACCCACTAGCGGGATTGGTCCTGATACGCAGTATTTT	CASSFRPTSGIGPDTQYF
.	TRBV14	TRBD2	TRBJ2-7	TGTGCCAGCAGCCAAGGACCGGGAGGATCCTACGAGCAGTACTTC	CASSQGPGGSYEQYF
.	TRBV5-6	.	TRBJ1-4	TGTGCCAGCAGCTCAACGGGGTCGAGGGAAAAACTGTTTTTT	CASSSTGSREKLFF
.	TRBV18	.	TRBJ1-2	TGTGCCAGCTCACCGAGAGGTTTGCAGGGCGGCGGCTACACCTTC	CASSPRGLQGGGYTF
.	TRBV9	TRBD2	TRBJ2-1	TGTGCCAGCAGCGCGGGAGGGAGCTCCTACAATGAGCAGTTCTTC	CASSAGGSSYNEQFF
once	TRBV6-5	.	TRBJ2-7	TGTGCCAGCAGTTACTCGAGTGGCAAAACGTACGAGCAGTACTTC	CASSYSSGKTYEQYF
few	TRBV7-8	.	TRBJ2-1	TGTGCCAGCAGCCGTATCACCGGGAGTTTGAAGGAGCAGTTCTTC	CASSRITGSLKEQFF
few	TRBV11-2	.	TRBJ2-3	TGTGCCAGCAGCTCACAGTGGTCGGCAGATACGCAGTATTTT	CASSSQWSADTQYF
.	TRBV19	TRBD2	TRBJ2-1	TGTGCCAGGGAGACTAGCGGGAGTCCCTACAATGAGCAGTTCTTC	CARETSGSPYNEQFF
.	TRBV5-4	.	TRBJ1-3	TGTGCCAGCAGCCACTCATGGGGCTCTGGAAACACCATATATTTT	CASSHSWGSGNTIYF
few	TRBV23-1	.	TRBJ2-3	TGCGCCAGCGGTAGACTAGTCACAGATACGCAGTATTTT	CASGRLVTDTQYF
few	TRBV4-2	TRBD2	TRBJ2-1	TGTGCCAGCAGCCGGACTAGCGGGGGGCAGACTTACAATGAGCAGTTCTTC	CASSRTSGGQTYNEQFF
.	TRBV15	TRBD1	TRBJ2-7	TGTGCCACCAGCAGCCGGGACAGGGGTAACAGGAGAACCTACGAGCAGTACTTC	CATSSRDRGNRRTYEQYF
.	TRBV18	TRBD1	TRBJ2-3	TGTGCCAGCTCACGGGGACAGGGAGGAACCACAGATACGCAGTATTTT	CASSRGQGGTTDTQYF
.	TRBV10-3	TRBD1	TRBJ2-7	TGTGCCATCAGGCCGACAGGGCACGAGCAGTACTTC	CAIRPTGHEQYF
few	TRBV16	.	TRBJ2-1	TGTGCCAGCAGCCGGCAGAGGACAAGCTCCTACAATGAGCAGTTCTTC	CASSRQRTSSYNEQFF
few	TRBV27	TRBD2	TRBJ2-7	TGTGCCAGCAGACCCCCCCTTGGACTAGCGTCCTACGAGCAGTACTTC	CASRPPLGLASYEQYF
.	TRBV28	.	TRBJ2-1	TGTGCCAGCAGTTTAACAGCCAGGTCGGGGATAGGCTACAATGAGCAGTTCTTC	CASSLTARSGIGYNEQFF
.	TRBV11-3	TRBD1	TRBJ2-1	TGTGCCAGCAGCGGACAGGGGACCTACAATGAGCAGTTCTTC	CASSGQGTYNEQFF
.	TRBV18	.	TRBJ1-5	TGTGCCAGCTCACCAGTAGCGGGTATGCTCAATCAGCCCCAGCATTTT	CASSPVAGMLNQPQHF
few	TRBV28	.	TRBJ2-3	TGTGCCAGCAGTTTAGCCAAGCCCACAGATACGCAGTATTTT	CASSLAKPTDTQYF
.	TRBV13	.	TRBJ2-1	TGTGCCAGCAGCTTTCAGTCCCGGGAGCAGTTCTTC	CASSFQSREQFF
.	TRBV20-1	.	TRBJ2-5	TGCAGTGCAAAGCGGGAGACCCAGTACTTC	CSAKRETQYF
.	TRBV6-5	TRBD2	TRBJ2-7	TGTGCCAGCAGTTTAGCGGGAACCCCCGGCGAGCAGTACTTC	CASSLAGTPGEQYF
few	TRBV7-9	TRBD1	TRBJ1-2	TGTGCCAGCAGCTGGGGACAGGGGGAGGATGGCTACACCTTC	CASSWGQGEDGYTF
.	TRBV4-2	TRBD1	TRBJ1-3	TGTGCCAGCAGCCAACCTGACAGGGGATCTGGAAACACCATATATTTT	CASSQPDRGSGNTIYF